Sequencing of this T cell receptor beta chain was carried out in a study of blood T cell repertoires in COVID-19 (dated by TCRdb to about 2020). Background on the whole study: The collaborator samples originated in the United States, Italy and Spain and spanned the acute and convalescent phases of COVID-19. Subjects who had been exposed to COVID-19, were actively infected with it, or had recovered from it provided the deeply sampled blood TCRbeta repertoires that made up the dataset. Sample metadata almost always included a de-identified subject ID, COVID-19 status, age in years and sex. A freely available public database, intended as a resource for researchers studying the immune response to SARS-CoV-2, is where the repertoires were released. Where available, HLA class I and class II types were obtained from metadata supplied by the sample provider rather than from assay-based typing. Samples came from the ongoing ImmuneRACE study (first 160 participants) plus 1,254 subjects from 6 global collaborators. The material from the prospective study consisted of cDNA or gDNA derived from T cells, B-cell-depleted T cells, or PBMCs. The study at large found these results: The amount of clinical and demographic metadata varied by source and participant and was provided uncurated.

This clone was counted a few times. Its recognized antigen is unknown. The input lacks base qualities; no much larger clone sits a single base away. Collaborating institutions collected whole blood in K2EDTA tubes following their own protocols. For TCRbeta analysis, collaborators shipped samples in one of three forms: frozen whole blood, isolated PBMCs, or DNA extracted from either of those sample types. Based on the germline V gene, the CDR1 and CDR2 sequences are SGHRS and YFSETQ. The CDR3 has 17 amino acids, counting the end cysteine and phenylalanine. Just the 51-base CDR3 DNA is kept, in frame starting at base 1. V ends up 2 bases short and J 3 bases short, with an unmatched junction base count of 8. TCRbeta CDR3 regions were amplified from genomic DNA using the immunoSEQ Assay, a bias-controlled multiplex PCR. The paper's data handling went like this. The number of nucleated cells in each sample was estimated from the amplification of reference gene primers within the assay. To quantify the absolute abundance of each unique TCRbeta CDR3 rearrangement, sequence reads were collapsed and filtered. For each sample, productive Simpson clonality was calculated as the square root of Simpson's diversity index over productive rearrangements. The table was pulled from immuneACCESS by TCRdb, which kept in-frame rearrangements only. Such tables lose some clones; where checked, under half of the loss comes from unresolved V genes, and the rest has no known cause. V and J calls and clone size are those listed in that table; D and trimming were worked out from the DNA. The sample table shows roughly 330,000 clones, and 86% are seen once. Around 1.5% of the sample rests with the top ten.

The receptor was isolated from a woman aged 50 to 60 with acute or convalescent COVID-19. Sequencing was carried out using peripheral blood. The sequence is built from TRBV5-1 and TRBJ2-2, and TRBD2 matches 9 of the central bases. Here is the DNA: TGCGCCAGCAGCTTAACATTAGCGGGAGCGTACACCGGGGAGCTGTTTTTT. The encoded protein is CASSLTLAGAYTGELFF.